These T cell receptor beta chains were read from a single sample in a study of T-cell memory formation after mild COVID-19. TCRdb reanalysed the 5' RACE reads using MiXCR and keeps one entry per CDR3 protein. The sample records about 350,000 distinct CDR3 sequences, 12% to 15% being singletons. Material: PBMCs or a T cell subset sorted from them (not recorded which). The receptors were sampled from a man between 18 and 29 years old who had mild COVID-19 (a few samples of this study predate the infection). Cell type and time point are not known. CDR3s include the opening cysteine and the closing phenylalanine or tryptophan. The D gene is left open where the match is weak. For some rows the clone size is stated as once, few or many, or as a class when expanded; others skip it.

j_call: TRBJ2-5; v_call: TRBV9; clone_size: few; d_call: .; cdr3_aa: CASSVGVPETQYF; cdr3_nt: TGTGCCAGCAGCGTAGGGGTCCCAGAGACCCAGTACTTC
j_call: TRBJ1-1; v_call: TRBV20-1; clone_size: .; d_call: .; cdr3_aa: CSASQGLAEAFF; cdr3_nt: TGCAGTGCTAGCCAGGGCCTTGCTGAAGCTTTCTTT
j_call: TRBJ2-5; v_call: TRBV12-3/TRBV12-4; clone_size: .; d_call: .; cdr3_aa: CASSRPGGETQYF; cdr3_nt: TGTGCCAGCAGCAGACCCGGCGGGGAGACCCAGTACTTC
j_call: TRBJ2-5; v_call: TRBV11-2; clone_size: many; d_call: .; cdr3_aa: CASSFREETQYF; cdr3_nt: TGTGCCAGCAGCTTCCGGGAAGAGACCCAGTACTTC
j_call: TRBJ2-1; v_call: TRBV5-1; clone_size: few; d_call: .; cdr3_aa: CASSTGLYEFF; cdr3_nt: TGCGCCAGCAGCACAGGGCTTTATGAGTTCTTC
j_call: TRBJ1-5; v_call: TRBV20-1; clone_size: .; d_call: .; cdr3_aa: CSAQSPPYSNQPQHF; cdr3_nt: TGCAGTGCCCAGAGCCCGCCGTATAGCAATCAGCCCCAGCATTTT
j_call: TRBJ1-4; v_call: TRBV5-1; clone_size: few; d_call: .; cdr3_aa: CASSIYSGRGEKLFF; cdr3_nt: TGCGCCAGCAGTATATATTCAGGGCGGGGTGAAAAACTGTTTTTT
j_call: TRBJ2-3; v_call: TRBV6-5; clone_size: .; d_call: TRBD2; cdr3_aa: CASSPLGTSGRTDTQYF; cdr3_nt: TGTGCCAGCAGTCCCCTCGGGACTAGCGGGCGCACAGATACGCAGTATTTT
j_call: TRBJ2-3; v_call: TRBV29-1; clone_size: .; d_call: .; cdr3_aa: CSVWQGLGTDTQYF; cdr3_nt: TGCAGCGTTTGGCAGGGTCTGGGCACAGATACGCAGTATTTT
j_call: TRBJ2-7; v_call: TRBV5-1; clone_size: few; d_call: .; cdr3_aa: CARFPYYEQYF; cdr3_nt: TGCGCCAGGTTCCCCTATTACGAGCAGTACTTC
j_call: TRBJ2-3; v_call: TRBV11-2; clone_size: .; d_call: TRBD2; cdr3_aa: CASSLGLAGAWGTDTQYF; cdr3_nt: TGTGCCAGCAGCCTTGGACTAGCGGGGGCCTGGGGCACAGATACGCAGTATTTT
j_call: TRBJ2-2; v_call: TRBV14; clone_size: .; d_call: TRBD1; cdr3_aa: CASSQIRTGSSGELFF; cdr3_nt: TGTGCCAGCAGCCAAATTCGGACAGGGAGCTCCGGGGAGCTGTTTTTT
j_call: TRBJ1-4; v_call: TRBV4-1; clone_size: many; d_call: TRBD1; cdr3_aa: CASSQENRGFEKLFF; cdr3_nt: TGCGCCAGCAGCCAAGAAAACAGGGGTTTTGAAAAACTGTTTTTT
j_call: TRBJ2-2; v_call: TRBV7-3; clone_size: few; d_call: .; cdr3_aa: CASSLVGTLNTGELFF; cdr3_nt: TGTGCCAGCAGCTTGGTAGGAACACTCAACACCGGGGAGCTGTTTTTT
j_call: TRBJ2-5; v_call: TRBV4-2; clone_size: .; d_call: TRBD1; cdr3_aa: CASSPGTGDSQETQYF; cdr3_nt: TGTGCCAGCAGCCCAGGGACAGGCGATTCCCAAGAGACCCAGTACTTC
j_call: TRBJ2-5; v_call: TRBV9; clone_size: few; d_call: .; cdr3_aa: CASSVAAGGQETQYF; cdr3_nt: TGTGCCAGCAGCGTAGCCGCGGGCGGCCAAGAGACCCAGTACTTC
j_call: TRBJ2-3; v_call: TRBV6-5; clone_size: few; d_call: .; cdr3_aa: CASSSRASTDTQYF; cdr3_nt: TGTGCCAGCAGCTCACGGGCTTCCACAGATACGCAGTATTTT
j_call: TRBJ2-1; v_call: TRBV5-1; clone_size: few; d_call: TRBD2; cdr3_aa: CASSLAQRGASYNEQFF; cdr3_nt: TGCGCCAGCAGCTTGGCCCAGCGGGGGGCCTCCTACAATGAGCAGTTCTTC
j_call: TRBJ2-3; v_call: TRBV5-5; clone_size: .; d_call: .; cdr3_aa: CASSLRWATDTQYF; cdr3_nt: TGTGCCAGCAGCTTAAGGTGGGCCACAGATACGCAGTATTTT
j_call: TRBJ1-1; v_call: TRBV27; clone_size: .; d_call: TRBD1; cdr3_aa: CASSLSVGQGGEAFF; cdr3_nt: TGTGCCAGCAGTTTATCAGTCGGTCAGGGGGGCGAGGCTTTCTTT
j_call: TRBJ2-5; v_call: TRBV6-2/TRBV6-3; clone_size: many; d_call: .; cdr3_aa: CASSYGLETQYF; cdr3_nt: TGTGCCAGCAGTTACGGCCTAGAGACCCAGTACTTC
j_call: TRBJ1-1; v_call: TRBV12-3/TRBV12-4; clone_size: .; d_call: .; cdr3_aa: CASSPRGSWTEAFF; cdr3_nt: TGTGCCAGCAGTCCGAGGGGATCTTGGACTGAAGCTTTCTTT
j_call: TRBJ2-3; v_call: TRBV20-1; clone_size: .; d_call: .; cdr3_aa: CSAPDRYTDTQYF; cdr3_nt: TGCAGTGCTCCGGACCGGTACACAGATACGCAGTATTTT
j_call: TRBJ1-1; v_call: TRBV29-1; clone_size: .; d_call: TRBD1; cdr3_aa: CSVSGTGMTEAFF; cdr3_nt: TGCAGCGTATCCGGGACAGGGATGACTGAAGCTTTCTTT
j_call: TRBJ1-1; v_call: TRBV7-2; clone_size: .; d_call: .; cdr3_aa: CASSVTRDTEAFF; cdr3_nt: TGTGCCAGCAGCGTAACAAGGGACACTGAAGCTTTCTTT
j_call: TRBJ2-5; v_call: TRBV6-6; clone_size: .; d_call: .; cdr3_aa: CASRGTETQYF; cdr3_nt: TGTGCCAGCAGGGGGACAGAGACCCAGTACTTC
j_call: TRBJ2-7; v_call: TRBV30; clone_size: .; d_call: .; cdr3_aa: CAWGRNSYEQYF; cdr3_nt: TGTGCCTGGGGACGCAACTCCTACGAGCAGTACTTC
j_call: TRBJ1-2; v_call: TRBV4-2; clone_size: few; d_call: TRBD1; cdr3_aa: CASSQRTGGDYGYTF; cdr3_nt: TGTGCCAGCAGCCAAAGGACAGGGGGCGACTATGGCTACACCTTC
j_call: TRBJ2-3; v_call: TRBV18; clone_size: .; d_call: .; cdr3_aa: CASSPSQGPDTQYF; cdr3_nt: TGTGCCAGCTCACCCAGCCAGGGGCCGGATACGCAGTATTTT
j_call: TRBJ2-1; v_call: TRBV4-3; clone_size: few; d_call: TRBD1; cdr3_aa: CASSRSGGQGVYNEQFF; cdr3_nt: TGCGCCAGCAGCCGGAGTGGAGGACAGGGAGTTTACAATGAGCAGTTCTTC
j_call: TRBJ1-3; v_call: TRBV12-3/TRBV12-4; clone_size: many; d_call: .; cdr3_aa: CASTPPGSGNTIYF; cdr3_nt: TGTGCCAGCACCCCCCCCGGCTCTGGAAACACCATATATTTT
j_call: TRBJ1-4; v_call: TRBV15; clone_size: few; d_call: TRBD1; cdr3_aa: CATSRDGAGGRKLFF; cdr3_nt: TGTGCCACCAGCAGAGATGGGGCAGGGGGCAGAAAACTGTTTTTT
j_call: TRBJ2-3; v_call: TRBV5-1; clone_size: .; d_call: .; cdr3_aa: CASSLMGQDTQYF; cdr3_nt: TGCGCCAGCAGCTTGATGGGGCAAGATACGCAGTATTTT
j_call: TRBJ2-3; v_call: TRBV5-1; clone_size: many; d_call: TRBD1; cdr3_aa: CASRTGIRDTQYF; cdr3_nt: TGCGCCAGCAGGACAGGGATTCGTGATACGCAGTATTTT
j_call: TRBJ1-6; v_call: TRBV7-2; clone_size: few; d_call: TRBD1; cdr3_aa: CASSLAGRGYNSPLHF; cdr3_nt: TGTGCCAGCAGCTTAGCGGGCAGGGGGTATAATTCACCCCTCCACTTT
j_call: TRBJ2-7; v_call: TRBV11-2; clone_size: .; d_call: .; cdr3_aa: CASSSHPSGTDSYEQYF; cdr3_nt: TGTGCCAGCAGCTCACACCCCTCCGGGACTGACTCATACGAGCAGTACTTC
j_call: TRBJ2-1; v_call: TRBV4-1; clone_size: .; d_call: TRBD2; cdr3_aa: CATQPRAVRSGGPSYNEQFF; cdr3_nt: TGCGCCACCCAGCCAAGGGCTGTTCGCAGCGGGGGGCCCTCCTACAATGAGCAGTTCTTC
j_call: TRBJ2-7; v_call: TRBV20-1; clone_size: .; d_call: .; cdr3_aa: CSARDPQGSSYEQYF; cdr3_nt: TGCAGTGCTAGAGATCCCCAGGGAAGCTCCTACGAGCAGTACTTC
j_call: TRBJ2-1; v_call: TRBV15; clone_size: .; d_call: TRBD1; cdr3_aa: CATSPRDSLYNEQFF; cdr3_nt: TGTGCCACCAGCCCACGGGACAGCTTATACAATGAGCAGTTCTTC
j_call: TRBJ1-1; v_call: TRBV3-1; clone_size: .; d_call: .; cdr3_aa: CASSQVVRGRGNTEAFF; cdr3_nt: TGTGCCAGCAGCCAAGTTGTTCGGGGGAGAGGGAACACTGAAGCTTTCTTT
j_call: TRBJ1-1; v_call: TRBV7-6; clone_size: few; d_call: .; cdr3_aa: CASRLSGGETEAFF; cdr3_nt: TGTGCCAGCAGGCTTAGTGGGGGCGAAACTGAAGCTTTCTTT
j_call: TRBJ2-3; v_call: TRBV5-1; clone_size: many; d_call: .; cdr3_aa: CASSYSDSTDTQYF; cdr3_nt: TGCGCCAGCAGCTACAGCGACAGCACAGATACGCAGTATTTT
j_call: TRBJ2-5; v_call: TRBV9; clone_size: .; d_call: TRBD2; cdr3_aa: CASSVRGGEKTQYF; cdr3_nt: TGTGCCAGCAGCGTCCGCGGGGGGGAGAAGACCCAGTACTTC
j_call: TRBJ2-7; v_call: TRBV6-8; clone_size: few; d_call: TRBD1; cdr3_aa: CASSQDPPGQISYEQYF; cdr3_nt: TGTGCCAGCAGTCAAGACCCTCCGGGACAGATAAGCTACGAGCAGTACTTC
j_call: TRBJ1-1; v_call: TRBV24-1; clone_size: few; d_call: .; cdr3_aa: CATSPYCIGGLMNTEAFF; cdr3_nt: TGTGCCACCAGTCCATATTGTATTGGGGGGCTAATGAACACTGAAGCTTTCTTT
j_call: TRBJ2-5; v_call: TRBV4-2; clone_size: few; d_call: .; cdr3_aa: CASSQARQETQYF; cdr3_nt: TGTGCCAGCAGCCAAGCCAGGCAAGAGACCCAGTACTTC
j_call: TRBJ2-3; v_call: TRBV2; clone_size: few; d_call: TRBD2; cdr3_aa: CASMETSGGADTQYF; cdr3_nt: TGTGCCAGCATGGAGACTAGCGGGGGCGCAGATACGCAGTATTTT
j_call: TRBJ1-1; v_call: TRBV5-1; clone_size: few; d_call: .; cdr3_aa: CASSLGGAWNTEAFF; cdr3_nt: TGCGCCAGCAGCTTGGGAGGTGCCTGGAACACTGAAGCTTTCTTT
j_call: TRBJ2-1; v_call: TRBV5-1; clone_size: many; d_call: TRBD1; cdr3_aa: CASSSGTGAYNEQFF; cdr3_nt: TGCGCCAGCAGCTCCGGGACAGGGGCCTACAATGAGCAGTTCTTC
j_call: TRBJ2-3; v_call: TRBV7-7; clone_size: .; d_call: .; cdr3_aa: CASSSDIRDTQYF; cdr3_nt: TGTGCTAGCAGCTCGGACATCAGGGATACGCAGTATTTT
j_call: TRBJ2-3; v_call: TRBV5-1; clone_size: few; d_call: .; cdr3_aa: CASSMTTGLGTDTQYF; cdr3_nt: TGCGCCAGCAGCATGACGACAGGTTTGGGCACAGATACGCAGTATTTT
j_call: TRBJ2-7; v_call: TRBV6-6; clone_size: .; d_call: .; cdr3_aa: CASSYLGIYEQYF; cdr3_nt: TGTGCCAGCAGTTACCTCGGGATCTACGAGCAGTACTTC
j_call: TRBJ2-1; v_call: TRBV24-1; clone_size: many; d_call: TRBD1; cdr3_aa: CATSDPRTGASEQFF; cdr3_nt: TGTGCCACCAGTGATCCTCGGACAGGGGCGAGTGAGCAGTTCTTC
j_call: TRBJ1-5; v_call: TRBV7-9; clone_size: .; d_call: .; cdr3_aa: CASRGQDNQPQHF; cdr3_nt: TGTGCCAGCCGGGGACAAGACAATCAGCCCCAGCATTTT